This record covers a single T cell receptor (beta chain). Its antigen is unidentified. Extraction of RNA preceded its reverse transcription into cDNA, which served as the sequencing template. Profiled with immunoSEQ multiplex PCR; TCRdb holds only in-frame clones, not every one. The table lists approximately 150,000 clones, around 62% of them singletons. The source of the sample is a study of CD8+ T cells in alopecia areata. Sorted out of PBMCs were CD4+ T cells and CD8+ T cells. V was cut by 2 bases and J by 3 bases, with 8 bases left in between. Germline lookup yields CDR1 MNHEY and CDR2 SVGAGI. The CDR3 contains 14 residues. Whole-study findings and limits: TCRs were shared less clearly across patients than in mice, possibly for HLA-related reasons. Greater clonality was observed in lesional scalp samples, especially alopecia totalis/universalis, versus normal scalp. Scalp sample sequencing also detects resident alphabeta T cells of normal skin.

The sequence was obtained from a human donor in good health. This chain connects TRBV6-5 to TRBJ2-1; D not resolved. Sequenced input: CD8+ T cells sorted from blood. This CDR3 is CASSYSIDYNEQFF. CDR3 sequence (DNA): TGTGCCAGCAGTTACAGTATAGACTACAATGAGCAGTTCTTC.